Sequencing of this T cell receptor beta chain was carried out in a study of beta chain features in type 1 diabetes. Study-level findings and limits: A moderate, significant TCRB CDR3 shortening appeared in type 1 diabetes across four CD4+ subsets.

Trimming took 4 bases from V and 3 from J; bases not matched to a gene: 6. There are 16 residues in the CDR3. The V gene's germline CDR1 is PRHDT and CDR2 FYEKMQ (reference sequence). On this clone: Its antigen is unidentified.

Since all of the isolated RNA was reverse transcribed, expressed TCRB transcripts were what got sequenced. Repertoires were generated with immunoSEQ multiplex PCR, while TCRdb's copy carries only in-frame clones and drops some. Here the sample spans 150,000 or so clones, around 63% being singletons. V usage is TRBV13 and J usage is TRBJ2-2; 9 nucleotides match TRBD1. The specimen sequenced was naive CD4+ T cells from blood. The TCR was taken from a young man with type 1 diabetes. This CDR3 reads CASSSGTGTYTGELFF. As DNA, the CDR3 is TGTGCCAGCAGCTCCGGGACAGGGACTTACACCGGGGAGCTGTTTTTT.